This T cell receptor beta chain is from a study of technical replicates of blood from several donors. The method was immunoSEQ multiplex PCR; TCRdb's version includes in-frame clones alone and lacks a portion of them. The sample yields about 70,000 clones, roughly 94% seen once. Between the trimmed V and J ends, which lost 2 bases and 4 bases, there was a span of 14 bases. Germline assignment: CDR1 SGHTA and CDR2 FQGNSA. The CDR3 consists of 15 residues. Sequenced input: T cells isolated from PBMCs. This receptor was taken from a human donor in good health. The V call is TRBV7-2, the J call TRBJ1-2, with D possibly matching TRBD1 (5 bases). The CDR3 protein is CASSLLSQGSYGYTF. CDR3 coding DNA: TGTGCCAGCAGCTTATTAAGCCAGGGTAGCTATGGCTACACCTTC.